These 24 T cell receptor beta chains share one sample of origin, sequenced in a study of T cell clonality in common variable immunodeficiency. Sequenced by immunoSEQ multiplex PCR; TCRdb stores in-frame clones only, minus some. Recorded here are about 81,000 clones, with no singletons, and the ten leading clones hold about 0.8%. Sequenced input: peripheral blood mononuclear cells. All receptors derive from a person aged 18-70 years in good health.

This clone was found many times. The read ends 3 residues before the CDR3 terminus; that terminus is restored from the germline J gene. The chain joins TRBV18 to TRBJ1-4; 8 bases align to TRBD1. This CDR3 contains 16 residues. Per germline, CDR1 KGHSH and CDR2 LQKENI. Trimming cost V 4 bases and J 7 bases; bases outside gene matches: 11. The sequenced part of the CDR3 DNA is TGTGCCAGCTCACGAAACCTGGGACAGGCGGGTGAAAAA. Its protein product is CASSRNLGQAGEK. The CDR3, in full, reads CASSRNLGQAGEKLFF. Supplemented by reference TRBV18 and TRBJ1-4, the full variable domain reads NAGVMQNPRHLVRRRGQEARLRCSPMKGHSHVYWYRQLPEEGLKFMVYLQKENIIDESGMPKERFSAEFPKEGPSILRIQQVVRGDSAAYFCASSRNLGQAGEKLFFGSGTQLSVL.

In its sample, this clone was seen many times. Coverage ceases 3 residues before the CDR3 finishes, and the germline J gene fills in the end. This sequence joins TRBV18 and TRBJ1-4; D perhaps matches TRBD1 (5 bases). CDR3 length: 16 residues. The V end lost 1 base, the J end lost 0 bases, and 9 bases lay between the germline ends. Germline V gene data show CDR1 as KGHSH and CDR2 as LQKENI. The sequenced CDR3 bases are TGTGCCAGCTCACCACTAAGGGGTTCAACTAATGAAAAA. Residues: CASSPLRGSTNEK. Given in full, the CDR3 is CASSPLRGSTNEKLFF.

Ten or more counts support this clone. CDR3 sequence: CASTQGLNNSPLHF. The part of the CDR3 DNA that was read is TGTGCCAGCACTCAGGGACTGAATAATTCACCC. The chain joins TRBV5-6 to TRBJ1-6; D is perhaps TRBD1 (5 bases). The sequenced fragment ends 3 residues before the CDR3 boundary, so the rest is inferred from the germline J gene. Germline CDR1 is SGHDT and CDR2 is YYEEEE. V was pared by 6 bases and J by 5 bases, with 12 bases between. This CDR3 is 14 amino acids long. The full variable domain, in which reference TRBV5-6 and TRBJ1-6 provide the parts outside the CDR3, is DAGVTQSPTHLIKTRGQQVTLRCSPKSGHDTVSWYQQALGQGPQFIFQYYEEEERQRGNFPDRFSGHQFPNYSSELNVNALLLGDSALYLCASTQGLNNSPLHFGNGTRLTVT.

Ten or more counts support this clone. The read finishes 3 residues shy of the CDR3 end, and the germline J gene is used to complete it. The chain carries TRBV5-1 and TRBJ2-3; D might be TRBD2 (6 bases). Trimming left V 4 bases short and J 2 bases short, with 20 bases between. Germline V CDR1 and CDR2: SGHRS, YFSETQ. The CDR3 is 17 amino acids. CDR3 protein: CASSPEVVRGTTDTQYF. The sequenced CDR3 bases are TGCGCCAGCAGCCCCGAGGTGGTTCGGGGGACCACAGATACG.

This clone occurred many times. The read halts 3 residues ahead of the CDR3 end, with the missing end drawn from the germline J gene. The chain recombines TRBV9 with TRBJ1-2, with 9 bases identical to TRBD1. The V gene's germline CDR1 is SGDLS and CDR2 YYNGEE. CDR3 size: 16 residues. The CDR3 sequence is CASSATGTGIGRGYTF. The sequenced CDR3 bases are TGTGCCAGCAGCGCGACGGGGACAGGGATTGGTCGGGGC.

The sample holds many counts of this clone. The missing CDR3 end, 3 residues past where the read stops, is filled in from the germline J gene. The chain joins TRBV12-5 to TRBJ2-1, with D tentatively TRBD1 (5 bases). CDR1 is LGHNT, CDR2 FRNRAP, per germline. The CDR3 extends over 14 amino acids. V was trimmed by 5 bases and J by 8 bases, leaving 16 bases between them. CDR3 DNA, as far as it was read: TGTGCTAGTGGTCCTTCGGACATAATTGATGAG. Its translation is CASGPSDIIDE. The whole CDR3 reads CASGPSDIIDEQFF.

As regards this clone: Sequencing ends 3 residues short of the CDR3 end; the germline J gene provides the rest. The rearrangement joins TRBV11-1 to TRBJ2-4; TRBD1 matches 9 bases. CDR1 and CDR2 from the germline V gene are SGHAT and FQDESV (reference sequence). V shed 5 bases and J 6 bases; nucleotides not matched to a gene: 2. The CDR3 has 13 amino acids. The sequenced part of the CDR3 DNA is TGTGCCAGCAGCACAGGGGGCGCAAACATT. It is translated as CASSTGGANI. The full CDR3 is CASSTGGANIQYF.

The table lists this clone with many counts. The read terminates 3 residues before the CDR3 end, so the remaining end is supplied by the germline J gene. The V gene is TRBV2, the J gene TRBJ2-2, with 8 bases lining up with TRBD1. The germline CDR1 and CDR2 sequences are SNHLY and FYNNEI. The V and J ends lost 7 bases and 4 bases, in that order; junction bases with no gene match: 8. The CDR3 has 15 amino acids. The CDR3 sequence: CASIQDRATTGELFF. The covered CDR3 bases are TGTGCCAGCATCCAGGACAGGGCTACCACCGGGGAG.

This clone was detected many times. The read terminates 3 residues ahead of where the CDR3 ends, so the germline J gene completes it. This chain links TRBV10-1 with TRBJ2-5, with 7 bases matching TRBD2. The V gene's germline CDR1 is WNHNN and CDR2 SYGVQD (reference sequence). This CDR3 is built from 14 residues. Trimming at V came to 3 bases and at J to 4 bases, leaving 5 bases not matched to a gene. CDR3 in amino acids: CASSDAGVGETQYF. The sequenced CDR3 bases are TGCGCCAGCAGTGATGCGGGAGTTGGAGAGACC.

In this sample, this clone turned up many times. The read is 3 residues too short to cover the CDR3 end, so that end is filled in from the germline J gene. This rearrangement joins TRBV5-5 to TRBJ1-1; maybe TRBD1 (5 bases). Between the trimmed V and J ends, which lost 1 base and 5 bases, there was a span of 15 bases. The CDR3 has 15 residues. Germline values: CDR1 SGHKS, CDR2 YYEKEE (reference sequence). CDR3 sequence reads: CASSLYQAGGTEAFF. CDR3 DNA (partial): TGTGCCAGCAGCTTGTACCAGGCGGGGGGGACTGAA.

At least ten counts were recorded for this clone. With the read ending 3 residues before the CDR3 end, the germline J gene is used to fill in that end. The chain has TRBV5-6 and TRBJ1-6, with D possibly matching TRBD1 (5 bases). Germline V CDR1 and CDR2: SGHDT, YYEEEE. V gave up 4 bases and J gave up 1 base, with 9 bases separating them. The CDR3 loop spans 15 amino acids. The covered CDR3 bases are TGTGCCAGCAGCCGGGGGAGGTCCTATAATTCACCC. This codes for CASSRGRSYNSP. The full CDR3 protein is CASSRGRSYNSPLHF.

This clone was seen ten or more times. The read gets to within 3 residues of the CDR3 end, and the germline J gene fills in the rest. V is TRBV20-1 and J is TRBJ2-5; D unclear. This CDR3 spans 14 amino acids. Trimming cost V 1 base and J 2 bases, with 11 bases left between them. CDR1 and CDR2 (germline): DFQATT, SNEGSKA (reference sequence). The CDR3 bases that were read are TGCAGTGCTAGAGGCCACTCGCGGCAAGAGACC. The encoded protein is CSARGHSRQET. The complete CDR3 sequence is CSARGHSRQETQYF.

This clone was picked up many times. This CDR3 reads CASSVGLAVQETQYF. Partial CDR3 DNA: TGTGCCAGTAGTGTGGGACTAGCGGTCCAAGAGACC. The chain recombines TRBV19 with TRBJ2-5, with 11 bases matching TRBD2. The CDR3 end is not reached by the read, which stops 3 residues before it; the germline J gene fills it in. The CDR3 covers 15 residues. Unmatched junction bases numbered 3, after V lost 5 bases and J lost 1 base. Germline V gene sequence: CDR1 LNHDA, CDR2 SQIVND (reference sequence). The whole variable domain, filled in from reference TRBV19 and TRBJ2-5, reads DGGITQSPKYLFRKEGQNVTLSCEQNLNHDAMYWYRQDPGQGLRLIYYSQIVNDFQKGDIAEGYSVSREKKESFPLTVTSAQKNPTAFYLCASSVGLAVQETQYFGPGTRLLVL.

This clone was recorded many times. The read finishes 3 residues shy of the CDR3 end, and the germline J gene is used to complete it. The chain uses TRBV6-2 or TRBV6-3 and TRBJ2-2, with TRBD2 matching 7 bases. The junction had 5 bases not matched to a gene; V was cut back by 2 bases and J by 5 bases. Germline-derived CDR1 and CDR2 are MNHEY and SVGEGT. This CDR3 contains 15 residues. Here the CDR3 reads CASSYAGVRTGELFF. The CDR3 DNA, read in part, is TGTGCCAGCAGTTACGCGGGAGTACGGACCGGGGAG.

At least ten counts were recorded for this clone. This CDR3 is CASSFWGTGRFHEQYF. Partial CDR3 DNA: TGCGCCAGCAGCTTTTGGGGGACAGGGAGATTTCACGAG. The chain carries TRBV5-1 and TRBJ2-7, with 9 positions matching TRBD1. The sequence runs out 3 residues before the end of the CDR3; the remainder is reconstructed from the germline J gene. Germline V CDR1 and CDR2: SGHRS, YFSETQ. CDR3 length: 16 amino acids. The V segment lost 2 bases and the J segment 5 bases; nucleotides outside the gene matches: 11.

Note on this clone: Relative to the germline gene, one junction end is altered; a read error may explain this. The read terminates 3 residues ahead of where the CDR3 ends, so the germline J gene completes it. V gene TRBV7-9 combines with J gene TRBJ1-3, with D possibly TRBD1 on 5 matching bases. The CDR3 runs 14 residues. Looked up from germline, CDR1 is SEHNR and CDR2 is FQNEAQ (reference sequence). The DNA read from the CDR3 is TGTTCCAGCAACGAGACAGCCTCTGGAAACACC. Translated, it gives CSSNETASGNT. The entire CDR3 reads CSSNETASGNTIYF.

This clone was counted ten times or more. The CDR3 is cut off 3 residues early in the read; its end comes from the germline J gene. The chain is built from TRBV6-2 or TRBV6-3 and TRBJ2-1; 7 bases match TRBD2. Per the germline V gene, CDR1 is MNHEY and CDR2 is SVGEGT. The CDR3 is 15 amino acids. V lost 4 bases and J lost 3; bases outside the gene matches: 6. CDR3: CASSSGGGNYNEQFF. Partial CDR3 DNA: TGTGCCAGCAGTTCGGGCGGGGGTAACTACAATGAG.

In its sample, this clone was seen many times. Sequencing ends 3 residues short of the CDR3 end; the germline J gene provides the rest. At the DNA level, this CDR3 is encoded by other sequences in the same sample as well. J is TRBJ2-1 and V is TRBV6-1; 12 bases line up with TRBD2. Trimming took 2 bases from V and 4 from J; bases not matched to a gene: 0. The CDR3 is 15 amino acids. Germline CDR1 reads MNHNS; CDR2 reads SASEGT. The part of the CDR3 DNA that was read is TGTGCCAGCAGTGAACTAGCGGGAGGGTACAATGAG. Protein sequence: CASSELAGGYNE. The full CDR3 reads CASSELAGGYNEQFF.

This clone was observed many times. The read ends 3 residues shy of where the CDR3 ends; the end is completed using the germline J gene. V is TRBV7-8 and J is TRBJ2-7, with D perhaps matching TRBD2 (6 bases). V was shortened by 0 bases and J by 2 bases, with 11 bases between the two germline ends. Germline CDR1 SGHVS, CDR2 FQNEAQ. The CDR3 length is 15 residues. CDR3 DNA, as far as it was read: TGTGCCAGCAGCTTAGCCTTAGCGGAGCCCTACGAG. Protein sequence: CASSLALAEPYE. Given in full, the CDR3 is CASSLALAEPYEQYF. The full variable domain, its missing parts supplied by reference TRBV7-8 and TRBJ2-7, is GAGVSQSPRYKVAKRGQDVALRCDPISGHVSLFWYQQALGQGPEFLTYFQNEAQLDKSGLPSDRFFAERPEGSVSTLKIQRTQQEDSAVYLCASSLALAEPYEQYFGPGTRLTVT.

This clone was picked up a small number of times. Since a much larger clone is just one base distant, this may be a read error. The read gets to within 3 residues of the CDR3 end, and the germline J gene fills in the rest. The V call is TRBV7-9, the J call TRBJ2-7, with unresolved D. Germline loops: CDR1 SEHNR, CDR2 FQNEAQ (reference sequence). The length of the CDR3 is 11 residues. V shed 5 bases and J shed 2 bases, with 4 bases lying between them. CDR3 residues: CASSPTYEQYF. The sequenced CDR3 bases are TGTGCCAGCAGCCCTACCTACGAG.

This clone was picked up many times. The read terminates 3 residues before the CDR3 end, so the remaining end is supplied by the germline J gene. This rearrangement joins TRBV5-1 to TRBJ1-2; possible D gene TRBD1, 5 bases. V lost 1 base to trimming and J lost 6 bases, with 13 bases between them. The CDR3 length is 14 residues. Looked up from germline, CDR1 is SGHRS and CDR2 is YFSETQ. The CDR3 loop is CASSLHSGPDGYTF. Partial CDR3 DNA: TGCGCCAGCAGCTTGCATTCAGGGCCTGATGGC.

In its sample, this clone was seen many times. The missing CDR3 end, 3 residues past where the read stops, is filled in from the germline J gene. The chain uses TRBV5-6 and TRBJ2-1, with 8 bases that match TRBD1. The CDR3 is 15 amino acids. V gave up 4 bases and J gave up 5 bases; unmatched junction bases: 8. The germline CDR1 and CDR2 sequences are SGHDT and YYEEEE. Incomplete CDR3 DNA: TGTGCCAGCAGCGAACGGACAGGGATGAACAATGAG. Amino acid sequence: CASSERTGMNNE. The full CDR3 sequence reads CASSERTGMNNEQFF.

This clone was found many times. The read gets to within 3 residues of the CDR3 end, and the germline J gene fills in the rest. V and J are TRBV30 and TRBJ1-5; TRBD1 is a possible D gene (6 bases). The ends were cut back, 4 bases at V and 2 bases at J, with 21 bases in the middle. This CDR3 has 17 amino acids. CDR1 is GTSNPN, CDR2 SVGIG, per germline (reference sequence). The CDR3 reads CAWIRRGGLGGNQPQHF. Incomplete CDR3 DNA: TGTGCCTGGATCCGTAGGGGGGGGCTTGGCGGCAATCAGCCC.

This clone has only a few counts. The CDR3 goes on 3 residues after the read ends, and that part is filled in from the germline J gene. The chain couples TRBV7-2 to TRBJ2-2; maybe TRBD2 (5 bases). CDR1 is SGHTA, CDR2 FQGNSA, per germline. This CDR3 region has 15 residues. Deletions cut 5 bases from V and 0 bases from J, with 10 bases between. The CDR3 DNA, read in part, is TGTGCCAGCAGCCCCCGGGGTTCGAACACCGGGGAG. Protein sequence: CASSPRGSNTGE. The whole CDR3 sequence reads CASSPRGSNTGELFF.